This passage covers 30 T cell receptor beta chains from one sample sequenced in a study of T cell responses to AZD1222 COVID-19 vaccine. The data were produced by immunoSEQ multiplex PCR, yet TCRdb's version contains in-frame clones alone and is incomplete. The repertoire has approximately 110,000 clones, approximately 84% of them found once; the top ten carry roughly 10%. The specimen was peripheral blood, collected on day 0 of AZD1222 vaccination. The receptors here all came from an adult in good health.

The chain carries TRBV7-9 and TRBJ2-5; the match to TRBD1 covers 12 bases. In germline, CDR1 is SEHNR, CDR2 FQNEAQ (reference sequence). Unmatched junction bases numbered 13, after V lost 3 bases and J lost 5 bases. This CDR3 contains 18 residues. The CDR3 nucleotides read TGTGCCAGCAGCTTCAAATTCCACCGGGACAGGGGGCTGGAGACCCAGTACTTC. Amino acids: CASSFKFHRDRGLETQYF.

V and J are TRBV2 and TRBJ1-5; possible D gene TRBD1, 5 bases. Germline CDR1 and CDR2: SNHLY and FYNNEI. The CDR3 is made up of 18 amino acids. V was pared by 7 bases and J by 4 bases, with 26 bases between. DNA for the CDR3: TGTGCCAGCACTAACACCGGCTTAAAAGAGGGGCTAAATCAGCCCCAGCATTTT. Protein sequence: CASTNTGLKEGLNQPQHF.

The chain joins TRBV19 to TRBJ1-3; 7 nucleotides agree with TRBD1. The length of the CDR3 is 14 residues. J was trimmed by 0 bases and V by 11 bases; bases with no gene match: 7. From germline, CDR1 is LNHDA and CDR2 SQIVND (reference sequence). CDR3 region: CAATEGASGNTIYF. CDR3 nucleotides: TGTGCCGCCACAGAGGGGGCCTCTGGAAACACCATATATTTT.

V and J are TRBV18 and TRBJ1-4; D remains unclear. In germline, CDR1 is KGHSH, CDR2 LQKENI. The V and J ends lost 4 bases and 5 bases respectively, with 8 bases between them. The CDR3 runs 13 residues. CDR3 DNA: TGTGCCAGCTCACGAAGGGAAAATGAAAAACTGTTTTTT. It encodes CASSRRENEKLFF.

V gene TRBV7-2 combines with J gene TRBJ1-1; D unclear. Trimming took 0 bases from V and 6 from J, leaving 8 bases between them. This CDR3 has 13 amino acids. CDR1 and CDR2 from the germline V gene are SGHTA and FQGNSA. The CDR3 loop is CASSLAGGAEAFF. DNA of the CDR3: TGTGCCAGCAGCTTAGCGGGTGGGGCTGAAGCTTTCTTT.

The chain links TRBV6-5 to TRBJ1-1, with a tentative D call TRBD1 (5 bases). The CDR3 runs to 15 residues. Germline CDR1 and CDR2: MNHEY and SVGAGI. V was pared by 5 bases and J by 4 bases, with 17 bases between. CDR3 coding DNA: TGTGCCAGCAGTAGTCCGGGACTCTTGGGCACTGAAGCTTTCTTT. Its translation: CASSSPGLLGTEAFF.

The chain uses TRBV14 and TRBJ1-4, with D possibly being TRBD1 (5 bases). Trimming removed 8 bases from V and 0 bases from J, with 16 bases in between. This CDR3 comprises 16 residues. Germline CDR1 is SGHDN and CDR2 is FVKESK. The CDR3: CASPSGRGATNEKLFF. DNA of the CDR3: TGTGCCAGCCCTTCTGGTAGGGGTGCAACTAATGAAAAACTGTTTTTT.

J is TRBJ2-7 and V is TRBV6-6, with D possibly being TRBD1 (5 bases). Germline V gives CDR1 MNHNY, CDR2 SVGAGI (reference sequence). Between the trimmed V and J ends, which lost 11 bases and 6 bases, there was a span of 17 bases. The CDR3 covers 12 residues. The CDR3 reads CAVARGPLEQYF. The CDR3 nucleotides are TGTGCCGTTGCTAGGGGCCCCCTCGAGCAGTACTTC.

The rearrangement links TRBV11-3 to TRBJ2-3, with 8 bases matching TRBD1. V dropped 5 bases and J dropped 2; count of bases not matched to a gene: 9. CDR3 size: 16 residues. The germline CDR1 and CDR2 sequences are SGHNT and YENEEA. CDR3 coding DNA: TGTGCCAGCAGCACGACAGGGGCCCCTTCCACAGATACGCAGTATTTT. Translation: CASSTTGAPSTDTQYF.

The J gene is TRBJ2-7, the V gene TRBV6-5; D call uncertain. V lost 2 bases, J lost 1 base, and 6 bases lay in between. There are 13 residues in the CDR3. The germline V gene has CDR1 MNHEY and CDR2 SVGAGI. CDR3 sequence (DNA): TGTGCCAGCAGTTACGGGATTTCCTACGAGCAGTACTTC. It translates to CASSYGISYEQYF.

The chain links TRBV11-3 to TRBJ2-7; 8 bases align to TRBD1. The junction had 10 bases not matched to a gene; V was cut back by 3 bases and J by 6 bases. The CDR3 spans 15 residues. The germline CDR1 and CDR2 sequences are SGHNT and YENEEA. The CDR3 coding sequence is TGTGCCAGCAGCTTTCAGGACAGGGCCTCGGGCGAGCAGTACTTC. Translating it yields CASSFQDRASGEQYF. Filled out from reference TRBV11-3 and TRBJ2-7, the complete variable domain reads EAGVVQSPRYKIIEKKQPVAFWCNPISGHNTLYWYLQNLGQGPELLIRYENEEAVDDSQLPKDRFSAERLKGVDSTLKIQPAELGDSAVYLCASSFQDRASGEQYFGPGTRLTVT.

The chain links TRBV28 to TRBJ2-7; D perhaps matches TRBD1 (5 bases). The V end was cut by 7 bases, the J end by 2 bases, with 9 bases between. Germline loops: CDR1 MDHEN, CDR2 SYDVKM. This CDR3 is 12 amino acids long. Here the CDR3 reads CASKRGPYEQYF. CDR3 DNA: TGTGCCAGCAAAAGGGGTCCCTACGAGCAGTACTTC. Together with reference TRBV28 and TRBJ2-7, the CDR3 gives the full variable domain: DVKVTQSSRYLVKRTGEKVFLECVQDMDHENMFWYRQDPGLGLRLIYFSYDVKMKEKGDIPEGYSVSREKKERFSLILESASTNQTSMYLCASKRGPYEQYFGPGTRLTVT.

The rearrangement links TRBV27 to TRBJ2-7, with 7 bases that match TRBD1. Losses at the gene ends were 8 bases for V and 4 bases for J; bases not matched to a gene: 8. This CDR3 has 13 amino acids. The germline V gene encodes CDR1 MNHEY and CDR2 SMNVEV (reference sequence). The CDR3 bases are TGTGCCAGCGGGTACAGGGGTGGGTACGAGCAGTACTTC. This encodes CASGYRGGYEQYF.

The chain recombines TRBV10-1 with TRBJ1-2; D ambiguous. Trimming took 4 bases from V and 7 from J, leaving 13 bases between them. Germline CDR1 reads WNHNN; CDR2 reads SYGVQD (reference sequence). This CDR3 region has 13 residues. The CDR3 sequence: CASSVSRSSGYTF. DNA for the CDR3: TGCGCCAGCAGTGTTTCCAGGTCTAGTGGCTACACCTTC.

V and J are TRBV30 and TRBJ1-2; D gene uncertain. The V end lost 0 bases, the J end lost 7 bases, and 15 bases lay between the germline ends. From germline, CDR1 is GTSNPN and CDR2 SVGIG (reference sequence). There are 14 residues in the CDR3. CDR3 protein: CAWSVRWAGGGYTF. The CDR3 bases are TGTGCCTGGAGTGTAAGGTGGGCCGGTGGTGGCTACACCTTC.

The V and J genes are TRBV6-4 and TRBJ2-3, with 9 bases identical to TRBD1. This CDR3 is built from 15 residues. The germline CDR1 and CDR2 sequences are MRHNA and SNTAGT. Trimming at V came to 6 bases and at J to 4 bases, leaving 8 bases not matched to a gene. CDR3 DNA: TGTGCCAGCAGCTTGGACAGGGGCGGACCAGATACGCAGTATTTT. Its translation is CASSLDRGGPDTQYF.

The chain combines TRBV30 with TRBJ1-4; 10 positions agree with TRBD1. Germline V gives CDR1 GTSNPN, CDR2 SVGIG (reference sequence). The CDR3 sequence is 15 residues long. V was pared by 5 bases and J by 5 bases, with 8 bases of the junction left unmatched. The CDR3 spells CAWRGTGARNEKLFF. The CDR3 DNA reads TGTGCCTGGCGTGGGACAGGGGCCCGCAATGAAAAACTGTTTTTT.

The CDR3 nucleotides are TGTGCCAGCAGCCCCGGGGGGGAGGGTACGCAGTATTTT. Its protein is CASSPGGEGTQYF. The chain links TRBV9 to TRBJ2-3; 8 bases line up with TRBD2. V was clipped by 4 bases and J by 8 bases; unmatched bases: 6. CDR3 length equals 13 residues. Looked up from germline, CDR1 is SGDLS and CDR2 is YYNGEE.

This chain links TRBV7-9 with TRBJ1-1; D not resolved. This CDR3 region has 14 residues. Looked up from germline, CDR1 is SEHNR and CDR2 is FQNEAQ (reference sequence). Trimming pared 2 bases from V and 5 bases from J, leaving 12 bases between. CDR3 sequence (DNA): TGTGCCAGCAGCTTACACCCCCCGGTGACTGAAGCTTTCTTT. The encoded protein is CASSLHPPVTEAFF.

The chain is built from TRBV14 and TRBJ1-6; D is perhaps TRBD1 (6 bases). V was shortened by 0 bases and J by 8 bases, with 17 bases between the two germline ends. Germline CDR1 reads SGHDN; CDR2 reads FVKESK. The CDR3 has 17 amino acids. The CDR3 loop reads CASSQDLGGPTYSPLHF. The DNA for the CDR3 is TGTGCCAGCAGCCAAGATTTGGGGGGGCCTACCTATTCACCCCTCCACTTT.

The rearrangement links TRBV7-3 to TRBJ2-2; 9 bases map to TRBD1. The V gene end was trimmed by 0 bases and the J gene end by 3 bases; junction bases not matched to a gene: 2. This CDR3 contains 16 residues. The V gene's germline CDR1 is SGHTA and CDR2 FQGTGA. CDR3: CASSLTTGGYTGELFF. The CDR3, as DNA: TGTGCCAGCAGCTTAACGACAGGGGGATACACCGGGGAGCTGTTTTTT. Using reference TRBV7-3 and TRBJ2-2 for the parts outside the CDR3, the full variable domain is GAGVSQTPSNKVTEKGKYVELRCDPISGHTALYWYRQSLGQGPEFLIYFQGTGAADDSGLPNDRFFAVRPEGSVSTLKIQRTERGDSAVYLCASSLTTGGYTGELFFGEGSRLTVL.

This clone was observed a few times. This chain uses TRBV5-1 with TRBJ2-3, with 10 bases fitting TRBD2. The germline V gene has CDR1 SGHRS and CDR2 YFSETQ. The CDR3 consists of 15 residues. Germline trimming cut 0 bases from V and 6 bases from J; bases unmatched to any gene: 4. For the CDR3, the DNA is TGCGCCAGCAGCTTGGTGAGCGGGGGGGCCGATACGCAGTATTTT. This translates into CASSLVSGGADTQYF.

This chain connects TRBV6-5 to TRBJ2-7; D perhaps matches TRBD1 (6 bases). The CDR3 has 15 amino acids. V shed 6 bases and J shed 6 bases, with 21 bases lying between them. Germline V gene lookup returns CDR1 MNHEY and CDR2 SVGAGI. CDR3 sequence (DNA): TGTGCCAGCAGAACGATGGGTGGAGCAGGGGCCGAGCAGTACTTC. The encoded protein is CASRTMGGAGAEQYF.

The chain carries TRBV7-6 and TRBJ2-5; a possible D gene is TRBD1 (6 bases). The CDR3 spans 17 residues. From germline, CDR1 is SGHVS and CDR2 FNYEAQ. The germline V and J ends were trimmed by 0 bases and 4 bases, with 18 bases remaining between them. DNA for the CDR3: TGTGCCAGCAGCTTAGCGCCCGGGACATTGAGGGGAGAGACCCAGTACTTC. Translating it yields CASSLAPGTLRGETQYF.

The J gene is TRBJ2-5, the V gene TRBV5-4, with TRBD2 matching over 7 bases. Germline CDR1 reads SGHNT; CDR2 reads YYREEE (reference sequence). The CDR3 is 15 amino acids. Trimming at V came to 1 base and at J to 5 bases, leaving 8 bases not matched to a gene. CDR3 sequence (DNA): TGTGCCAGCAGCTTGAATCCGTCTAGCGGCGAGACCCAGTACTTC. Its translation is CASSLNPSSGETQYF.

The rearrangement joins TRBV4-1 to TRBJ2-7, with 7 bases that match TRBD1. CDR3 length: 14 amino acids. Trimming took 5 bases from V and 2 from J; bases not matched to a gene: 6. Germline CDR1 reads MGHRA; CDR2 reads YSYEKL. CDR3 DNA sequence: TGCGCCAGCAGCTTTCGACAGGGAACCTACGAGCAGTACTTC. It is translated as CASSFRQGTYEQYF.

The chain recombines TRBV30 with TRBJ2-7; the match to TRBD2 covers 7 bases. Germline V gene lookup returns CDR1 GTSNPN and CDR2 SVGIG (reference sequence). Trimming removed 3 bases from V and 2 bases from J; junction bases left unmatched: 10. This CDR3 spans 15 amino acids. CDR3: CAWSEAPGGTYEQYF. The CDR3 region has the DNA TGTGCCTGGAGCGAAGCCCCCGGGGGGACCTACGAGCAGTACTTC.

The V gene is TRBV5-1, the J gene TRBJ2-3; TRBD1 aligns across 9 bases. Trimming cost V 4 bases and J 6 bases; bases outside gene matches: 6. Germline CDR1 and CDR2: SGHRS and YFSETQ. This CDR3 has 14 residues. As DNA, the CDR3 is TGCGCCAGCAGCAAACAGGACAGGGGTGATACGCAGTATTTT. Translation gives CASSKQDRGDTQYF.

The chain employs TRBV5-1 and TRBJ2-3, with 8 bases lining up with TRBD2. CDR1 and CDR2 (germline): SGHRS, YFSETQ. V gave up 4 bases and J gave up 0 bases; unmatched junction bases: 7. The CDR3 contains 16 residues. The CDR3 here is CASSPNGGASTDTQYF. DNA of the CDR3: TGCGCCAGCAGCCCGAACGGGGGGGCGAGCACAGATACGCAGTATTTT.

The chain combines TRBV7-8 with TRBJ2-3; D unclear. This CDR3 contains 16 residues. V was trimmed by 3 bases and J by 1 base, leaving 14 bases between them. Germline V gene data show CDR1 as SGHVS and CDR2 as FQNEAQ. CDR3 nucleotide sequence: TGTGCCAGCAGCTTTTTGTCAGGTCTCGGCACAGATACGCAGTATTTT. Amino acid sequence: CASSFLSGLGTDTQYF.